The 9 T cell receptor beta chains reported below all come from one sample, sequenced in a study of somatic mutations in cytotoxic T cells in rheumatoid arthritis. Some clones are missing from TCRdb's copy, which holds only in-frame ones; the method was immunoSEQ multiplex PCR. Of 5,500 to 6,500 clones listed, 70% to 80% are singletons. The sample taken for sequencing was CD8+ T cells sorted from blood. Receptors originate from an adult with rheumatoid arthritis.

The genes are TRBV2 and TRBJ1-4, with no clear D. V dropped 8 bases and J dropped 0 bases, with 13 bases sitting between them. The CDR3 spans 15 residues. The germline V gene has CDR1 SNHLY and CDR2 FYNNEI. This chain's CDR3 is CASAAATATNEKLFF. DNA for the CDR3: TGTGCCAGCGCCGCGGCGACTGCAACTAATGAAAAACTGTTTTTT. Based on the CDR3 plus reference TRBV2 and TRBJ1-4, the full variable domain is EPEVTQTPSHQVTQMGQEVILRCVPISNHLYFYWYRQILGQKVEFLVSFYNNEISEKSEIFDDQFSVERPDGSNFTLKIRSTKLEDSAMYFCASAAATATNEKLFFGSGTQLSVL.

The genes are TRBV29-1 and TRBJ2-4; D is ambiguous. This CDR3 is 19 amino acids long. V was pared by 2 bases and J by 0 bases, with 23 bases between. CDR1 and CDR2 from the germline V gene are SQVTM and ANQGSEA. The CDR3 bases are TGCAGCGTTGAAATTCGGCAGGTCCTCTTTACTATAGCCAAAAACATTCAGTACTTC. Encoded protein: CSVEIRQVLFTIAKNIQYF.

The chain combines TRBV6-6 with TRBJ2-1; maybe TRBD1 (6 bases). The germline V gene encodes CDR1 MNHNY and CDR2 SVGAGI (reference sequence). Trimming cost V 5 bases and J 10 bases, with 9 bases left between them. The CDR3 has 11 amino acids. As DNA, the CDR3 is TGTGCCAGCAGTGCGACAGGCGAGCAGTTCTTC. Translation gives CASSATGEQFF.

V gene TRBV5-8 combines with J gene TRBJ2-7; unclear D gene. Germline V lookup: CDR1 SGHTS, CDR2 YDEGEE. This CDR3 has 15 amino acids. The V end was cut by 4 bases, the J end by 2 bases, with 16 bases between. DNA of the CDR3: TGTGCCAGCAGCATTTTGGCGTTCTCGACCTACGAGCAGTACTTC. Residues: CASSILAFSTYEQYF.

The table lists this clone with a few counts. The chain is built from TRBV2 and TRBJ1-1; D is perhaps TRBD1 (5 bases). The CDR3 runs to 14 residues. CDR1 and CDR2 from the germline V gene are SNHLY and FYNNEI. V dropped 3 bases and J dropped 4 bases, with 12 bases sitting between them. The CDR3 loop reads CASSDQGIVTEAFF. CDR3 DNA sequence: TGTGCCAGCAGTGATCAGGGTATCGTCACTGAAGCTTTCTTT.

The chain combines TRBV9 with TRBJ1-1; D is perhaps TRBD1 (5 bases). The germline V gene has CDR1 SGDLS and CDR2 YYNGEE. Trimming stripped 4 bases from V and 1 base from J, with 17 bases between. The CDR3 consists of 16 residues. The CDR3 spells CASSPTGRRPNTEAFF. For the CDR3, the DNA is TGTGCCAGCAGCCCCACAGGAAGGCGGCCGAACACTGAAGCTTTCTTT.

The chain is built from TRBV28 and TRBJ2-1, with 8 bases aligning to TRBD2. The J segment lost 11 bases and the V segment lost 4 bases, leaving 4 bases of the junction unmatched. Germline CDR1 MDHEN, CDR2 SYDVKM. This CDR3 comprises 12 residues. The DNA for the CDR3 is TGTGCCAGCAGTTCCATAGCGGGACAGCAGTTCTTC. It translates to CASSSIAGQQFF.

The rearrangement uses TRBV4-1 and TRBJ1-1, with D possibly matching TRBD1 (5 bases). The V gene lost 6 bases and the J gene lost 0 bases, with 11 bases spanning the gap. The germline gives CDR1 MGHRA, CDR2 YSYEKL. The CDR3 sequence is 14 residues long. The CDR3 region has the DNA TGCGCCAGCAGAAAAGGGACGGTGAACACTGAAGCTTTCTTT. This encodes CASRKGTVNTEAFF.

This clone has just one count. The chain links TRBV7-9 to TRBJ2-2; D remains unclear. Germline V lookup: CDR1 SEHNR, CDR2 FQNEAQ (reference sequence). The V gene lost 2 bases and the J gene lost 4 bases, with 8 bases spanning the gap. The CDR3 loop spans 14 amino acids. CDR3 in DNA: TGTGCCAGCAGCTTATTGGCGCTCACCGGGGAGCTGTTTTTT. Its protein is CASSLLALTGELFF.